The TCR beta chain under discussion was sequenced for a study of blood T cell repertoires in COVID-19. Overall study context: The analysed material was cDNA or gDNA that came from T cells, B-cell-depleted T cells, or PBMCs.

Study processing details: Reference gene primer amplification in the assay estimated nucleated cell counts. Sequenced by immunoSEQ multiplex PCR; TCRdb stores in-frame clones only, minus some. From that table come the V and J calls and clone size; the DNA was used to work out D and trimming. The sample has 190,000 or so clones, about 90% seen once. V lost 2 bases, J lost 6 bases, and 6 bases stayed unmatched. The CDR3 is 15 residues long. Looked up from germline, CDR1 is MNHEY and CDR2 is SVGAGI. Sequencing was done on a sample of peripheral blood. The chain joins TRBV6-5 to TRBJ2-1; 8 nucleotides line up with TRBD2. The origin of this receptor is a woman in her sixties or seventies with acute or convalescent COVID-19. Here the CDR3 DNA reads TGTGCCAGCAGTTACGTTCCGGGGGGGGTCAATGAGCAGTTCTTC. This encodes CASSYVPGGVNEQFF.